The source of this TCR beta chain is a study of T cells after yellow fever vaccination. Notes on the study in general: Once the booster was given, most primary-vaccination clones reappeared, at around 95% for CD4 and roughly 90% for CD8. Repertoires obtained by FACS sorting could include abundant clonotypes that entered as contaminants from the bulk population. Some clonotypes were seen in both the CD4 and the CD8 compartments. These made up a small share and likely arose from convergent recombination.

Trimming shortened V by 0 bases and J by 3 bases, and 6 bases separated the two germline ends. The CDR3 covers 13 residues. CDR1 is SGDLS and CDR2 is YYNGEE in the germline V gene. UMIs and a universal primer site were added when TCR cDNA was made by 5'RACE template switching. MiXCR, applied by TCRdb to the 5' RACE reads, yields one record per CDR3 protein. This table holds about 140,000 distinct CDR3 sequences, 7.7% found once. This clonotype appeared many times. Its antigen is as yet unknown. The chain joins TRBV9 to TRBJ1-2; no firm D call. This receptor was obtained from a man under 40 who received the YFV17D yellow fever vaccine. Sequencing was performed on CD4+ T cells sorted from PBMCs, taken 5 days after the yellow fever booster vaccination. CDR3 in amino acids: CASSVDTDYGYTF. In DNA form, the CDR3 reads TGTGCCAGCAGCGTAGACACCGACTATGGCTACACCTTC.